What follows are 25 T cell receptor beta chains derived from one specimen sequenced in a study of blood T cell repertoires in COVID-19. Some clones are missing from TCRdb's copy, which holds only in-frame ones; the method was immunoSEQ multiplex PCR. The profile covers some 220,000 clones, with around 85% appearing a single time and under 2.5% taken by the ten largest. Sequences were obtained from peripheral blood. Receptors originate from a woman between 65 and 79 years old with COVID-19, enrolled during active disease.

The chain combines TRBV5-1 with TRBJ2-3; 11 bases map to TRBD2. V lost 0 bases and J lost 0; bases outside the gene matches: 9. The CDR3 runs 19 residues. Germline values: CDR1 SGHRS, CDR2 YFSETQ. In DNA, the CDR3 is TGCGCCAGCAGCTTGGTGCTAGCGGGGGGCAATTCTAGCACAGATACGCAGTATTTT. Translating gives CASSLVLAGGNSSTDTQYF. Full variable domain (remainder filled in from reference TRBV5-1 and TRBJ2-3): KAGVTQTPRYLIKTRGQQVTLSCSPISGHRSVSWYQQTPGQGLQFLFEYFSETQRNKGNFPGRFSGRQFSNSRSEMNVSTLELGDSALYLCASSLVLAGGNSSTDTQYFGPGTRLTVL.

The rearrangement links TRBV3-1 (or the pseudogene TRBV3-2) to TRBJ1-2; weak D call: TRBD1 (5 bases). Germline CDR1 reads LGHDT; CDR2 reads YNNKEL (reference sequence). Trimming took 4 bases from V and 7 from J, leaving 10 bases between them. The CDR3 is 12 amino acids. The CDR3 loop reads CASSPGHSGYTF. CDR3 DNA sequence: TGTGCCAGCAGCCCCGGACACTCTGGCTACACCTTC.

CDR3 nucleotide sequence: TGTGCCAGCAGCCCTCGGACTAGCGGGGTCAACACCGGGGAGCTGTTTTTT. Its translation: CASSPRTSGVNTGELFF. The chain recombines TRBV7-3 with TRBJ2-2; 12 bases agree with TRBD2. The germline gives CDR1 SGHTA, CDR2 FQGTGA. After removal of 5 bases from V and 2 bases from J, the junction contained 6 bases not matched to a gene. There are 17 residues in the CDR3.

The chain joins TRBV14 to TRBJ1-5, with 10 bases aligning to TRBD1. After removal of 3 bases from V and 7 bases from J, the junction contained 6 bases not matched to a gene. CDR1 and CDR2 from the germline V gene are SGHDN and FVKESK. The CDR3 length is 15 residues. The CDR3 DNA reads TGTGCCAGCAGCCAGTCGGGACAGGGGTGGCAGCCCCAGCATTTT. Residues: CASSQSGQGWQPQHF.

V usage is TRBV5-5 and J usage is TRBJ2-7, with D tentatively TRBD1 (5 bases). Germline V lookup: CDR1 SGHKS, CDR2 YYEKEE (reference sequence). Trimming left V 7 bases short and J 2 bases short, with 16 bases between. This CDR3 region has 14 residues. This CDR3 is CASCHLGAAYEQYF. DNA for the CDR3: TGTGCCAGCTGTCACTTAGGGGCGGCCTACGAGCAGTACTTC.

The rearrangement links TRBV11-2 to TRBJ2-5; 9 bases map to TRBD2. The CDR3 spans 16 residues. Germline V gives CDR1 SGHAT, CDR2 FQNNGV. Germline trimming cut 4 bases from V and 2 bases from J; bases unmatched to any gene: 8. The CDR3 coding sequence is TGTGCCAGCAGCTACCATCGAGCGGGGGGACAAGAGACCCAGTACTTC. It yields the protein CASSYHRAGGQETQYF.

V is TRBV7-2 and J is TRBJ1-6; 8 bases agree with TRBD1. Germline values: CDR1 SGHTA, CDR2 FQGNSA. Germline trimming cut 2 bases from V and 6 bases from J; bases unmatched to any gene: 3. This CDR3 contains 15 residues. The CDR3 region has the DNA TGTGCCAGCAGCTTATCGGACAGGGTTAATTCACCCCTCCACTTT. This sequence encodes CASSLSDRVNSPLHF.

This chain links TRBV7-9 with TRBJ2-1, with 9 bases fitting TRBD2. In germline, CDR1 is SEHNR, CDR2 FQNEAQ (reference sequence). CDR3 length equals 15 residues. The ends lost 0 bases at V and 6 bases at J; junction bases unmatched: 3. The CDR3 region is CASSLAGGRANEQFF. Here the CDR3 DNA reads TGTGCCAGCAGCTTAGCCGGCGGGAGGGCCAATGAGCAGTTCTTC.

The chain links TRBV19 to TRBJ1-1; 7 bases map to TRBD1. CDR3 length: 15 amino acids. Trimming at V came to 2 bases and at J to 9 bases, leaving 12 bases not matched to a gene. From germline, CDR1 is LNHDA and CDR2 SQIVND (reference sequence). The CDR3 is CASSIIEGAKGQAFF. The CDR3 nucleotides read TGTGCCAGTAGTATAATTGAGGGGGCAAAAGGTCAAGCTTTCTTT.

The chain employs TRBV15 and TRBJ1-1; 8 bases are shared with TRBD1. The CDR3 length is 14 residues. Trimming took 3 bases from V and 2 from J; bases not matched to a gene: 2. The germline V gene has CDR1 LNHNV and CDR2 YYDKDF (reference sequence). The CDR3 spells CATSRDRVNTEAFF. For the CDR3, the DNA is TGTGCCACCAGCAGGGACAGGGTAAACACTGAAGCTTTCTTT.

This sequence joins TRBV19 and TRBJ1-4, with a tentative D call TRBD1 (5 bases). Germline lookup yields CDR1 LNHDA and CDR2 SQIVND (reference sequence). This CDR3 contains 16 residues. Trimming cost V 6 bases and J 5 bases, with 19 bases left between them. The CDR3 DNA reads TGTGCCAGTAGCTACCTCCAGGGAGGTGGGAATGAAAAACTGTTTTTT. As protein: CASSYLQGGGNEKLFF. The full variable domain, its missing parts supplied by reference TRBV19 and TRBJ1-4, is DGGITQSPKYLFRKEGQNVTLSCEQNLNHDAMYWYRQDPGQGLRLIYYSQIVNDFQKGDIAEGYSVSREKKESFPLTVTSAQKNPTAFYLCASSYLQGGGNEKLFFGSGTQLSVL.

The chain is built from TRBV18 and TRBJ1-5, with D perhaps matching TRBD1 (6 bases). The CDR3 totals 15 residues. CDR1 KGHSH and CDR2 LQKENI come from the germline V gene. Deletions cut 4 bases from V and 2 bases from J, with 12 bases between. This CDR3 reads CASSQQGRGNQPQHF. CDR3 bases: TGTGCCAGCTCACAACAGGGTCGGGGCAATCAGCCCCAGCATTTT.

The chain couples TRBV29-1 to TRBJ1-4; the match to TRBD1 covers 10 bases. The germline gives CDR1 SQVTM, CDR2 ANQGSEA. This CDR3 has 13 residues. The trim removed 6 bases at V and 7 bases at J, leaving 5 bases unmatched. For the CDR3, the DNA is TGCAGCGTCCCGGGACAGGGGCCTGAAAAACTGTTTTTT. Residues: CSVPGQGPEKLFF.

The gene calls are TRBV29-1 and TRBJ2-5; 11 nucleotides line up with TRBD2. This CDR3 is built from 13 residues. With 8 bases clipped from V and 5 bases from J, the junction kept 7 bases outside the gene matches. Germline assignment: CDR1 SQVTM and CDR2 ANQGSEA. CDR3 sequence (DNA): TGCAGCCTAGGGATAGCGGGAGGGGAGACCCAGTACTTC. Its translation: CSLGIAGGETQYF.

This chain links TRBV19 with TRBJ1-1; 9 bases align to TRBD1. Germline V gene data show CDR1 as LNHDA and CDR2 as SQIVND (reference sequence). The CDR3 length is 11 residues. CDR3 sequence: CATGQGPEAFF. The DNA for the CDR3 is TGTGCTACAGGACAGGGGCCTGAAGCTTTCTTT.

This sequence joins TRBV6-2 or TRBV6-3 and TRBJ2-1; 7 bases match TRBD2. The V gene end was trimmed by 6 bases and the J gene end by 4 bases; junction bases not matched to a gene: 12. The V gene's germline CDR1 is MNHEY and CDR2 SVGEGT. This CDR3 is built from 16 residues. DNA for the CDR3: TGTGCCAGCAGCATCCGGGACTACCTACCTTACAATGAGCAGTTCTTC. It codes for CASSIRDYLPYNEQFF.

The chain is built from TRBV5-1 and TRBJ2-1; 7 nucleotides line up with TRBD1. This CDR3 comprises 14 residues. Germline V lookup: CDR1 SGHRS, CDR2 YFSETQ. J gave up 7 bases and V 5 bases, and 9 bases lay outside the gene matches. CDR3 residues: CASSFDRVGNEQFF. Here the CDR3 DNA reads TGCGCCAGCAGTTTCGACAGGGTAGGTAATGAGCAGTTCTTC.

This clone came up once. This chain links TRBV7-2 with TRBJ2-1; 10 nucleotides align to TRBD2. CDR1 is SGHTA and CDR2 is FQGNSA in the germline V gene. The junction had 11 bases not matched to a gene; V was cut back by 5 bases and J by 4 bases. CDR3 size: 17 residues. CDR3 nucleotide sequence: TGTGCCAGCAGCGGTACAAGCGGGAGGGCCGGGTACAATGAGCAGTTCTTC. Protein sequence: CASSGTSGRAGYNEQFF.

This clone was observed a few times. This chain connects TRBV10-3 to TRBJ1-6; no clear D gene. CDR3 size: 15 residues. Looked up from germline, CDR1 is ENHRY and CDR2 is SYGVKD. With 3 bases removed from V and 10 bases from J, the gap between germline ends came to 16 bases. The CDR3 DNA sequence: TGTGCCATCAGTGAAGTCGTGATCCGGGGATCACCCCTCCACTTT. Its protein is CAISEVVIRGSPLHF.

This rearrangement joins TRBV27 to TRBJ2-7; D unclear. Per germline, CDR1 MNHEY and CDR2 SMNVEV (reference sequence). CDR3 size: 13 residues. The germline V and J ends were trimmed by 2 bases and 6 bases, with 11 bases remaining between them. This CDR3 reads CASSLGRFGEQYF. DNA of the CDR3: TGTGCCAGCAGTTTAGGTCGGTTCGGCGAGCAGTACTTC.

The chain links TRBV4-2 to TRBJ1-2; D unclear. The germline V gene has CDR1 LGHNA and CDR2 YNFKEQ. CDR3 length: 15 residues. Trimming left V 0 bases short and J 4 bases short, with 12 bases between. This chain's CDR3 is CASSQDGSGTYGYTF. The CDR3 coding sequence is TGTGCCAGCAGCCAAGATGGTTCAGGAACCTATGGCTACACCTTC.

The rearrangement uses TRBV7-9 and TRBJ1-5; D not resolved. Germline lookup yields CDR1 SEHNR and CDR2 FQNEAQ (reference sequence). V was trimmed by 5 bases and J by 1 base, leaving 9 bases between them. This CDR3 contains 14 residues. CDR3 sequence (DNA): TGTGCCAGCAGCCCCGGCGGAAGCAATCAGCCCCAGCATTTT. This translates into CASSPGGSNQPQHF.

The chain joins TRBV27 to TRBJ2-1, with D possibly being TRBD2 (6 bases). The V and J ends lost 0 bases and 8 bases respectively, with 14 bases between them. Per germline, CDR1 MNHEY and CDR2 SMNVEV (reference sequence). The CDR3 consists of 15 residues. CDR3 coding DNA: TGTGCCAGCAGTTTATCGAACAACCTAGCGTATGAGCAGTTCTTC. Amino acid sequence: CASSLSNNLAYEQFF.

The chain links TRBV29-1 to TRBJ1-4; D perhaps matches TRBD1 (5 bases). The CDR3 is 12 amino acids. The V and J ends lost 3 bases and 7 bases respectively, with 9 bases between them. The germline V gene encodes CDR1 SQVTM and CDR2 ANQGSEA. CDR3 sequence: CSVDGGGEKLFF. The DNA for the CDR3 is TGCAGCGTTGATGGGGGAGGTGAAAAACTGTTTTTT.

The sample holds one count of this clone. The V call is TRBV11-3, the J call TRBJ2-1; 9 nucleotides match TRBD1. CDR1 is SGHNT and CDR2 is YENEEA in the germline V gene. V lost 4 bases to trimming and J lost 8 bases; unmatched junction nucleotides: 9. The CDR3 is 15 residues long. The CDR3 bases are TGTGCCAGCAGCTCACGGGACAGGGATGGGGATGAGCAGTTCTTC. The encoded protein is CASSSRDRDGDEQFF.